The 15 T cell receptor beta chains presented below share a single source sample, sequenced in a study of CD8+CD57+ T cells in acquired aplastic anemia. According to the study, genomic DNA was the template for TCR beta VDJ and CDR3 profiling. One entry per CDR3 protein results from TCRdb running MiXCR on the reads. Among roughly 130,000 distinct CDR3 sequences listed, 48% were seen once. Sequencing was done on a sample of sorted CD4+, CD8+, or CD8+CD57+ T cells (not recorded which) from PBMCs. These receptors were collected from a human donor in good health, serving as a control.

There are many counts of this clonotype. The chain couples TRBV15 to TRBJ2-1, with 8 positions matching TRBD2. CDR3 size: 13 residues. Losses at the gene ends were 5 bases for V and 10 bases for J; bases not matched to a gene: 7. Germline assignment: CDR1 LNHNV and CDR2 YYDKDF (reference sequence). The chain's CDR3 is CATSRIPSGEQFF. CDR3 coding DNA: TGTGCCACCAGCCGAATACCTAGCGGGGAGCAGTTCTTC.

This clonotype was recorded at least ten times. The chain joins TRBV9 to TRBJ1-6; D call uncertain. The germline V gene encodes CDR1 SGDLS and CDR2 YYNGEE. V gave up 0 bases and J gave up 9 bases, with 13 bases separating them. This CDR3 is 15 amino acids long. CDR3 amino acids: CASSVVDSPISPLHF. In DNA, the CDR3 is TGTGCCAGCAGCGTAGTGGACTCACCGATTTCACCCCTCCACTTT.

This clonotype came up many times. The rearrangement links TRBV5-1 to TRBJ1-4; 8 bases line up with TRBD1. Trimming at V came to 4 bases and at J to 8 bases, leaving 7 bases not matched to a gene. This CDR3 is 14 amino acids long. Germline V CDR1 and CDR2: SGHRS, YFSETQ. The CDR3, as DNA: TGCGCCAGCAGCATAGGACAGGGCCAGGAAAAACTGTTTTTT. As protein: CASSIGQGQEKLFF.

The J gene is TRBJ1-1, the V gene TRBV12-3 or TRBV12-4; possibly TRBD1 for D (6 bases). The germline V and J ends were trimmed by 1 base and 4 bases, with 10 bases remaining between them. The CDR3 loop spans 14 amino acids. For the CDR3, the DNA is TGTGCCAGCAGTTTAGGGACAGCCGGCACTGAAGCTTTCTTT. Residues: CASSLGTAGTEAFF.

This clonotype was counted once. The V and J genes are TRBV10-2 and TRBJ1-2; a weak D match, TRBD1 (5 bases). Germline V CDR1 and CDR2: WSHSY, SAAADI. V was shortened by 0 bases and J by 5 bases, with 13 bases between the two germline ends. There are 15 residues in the CDR3. The CDR3 is CASSESGAGGYGYTF. CDR3 in DNA: TGCGCCAGCAGTGAGTCAGGGGCAGGAGGTTATGGCTACACCTTC.

This chain joins TRBV10-2 and TRBJ2-7; unclear D gene. The CDR3 has 13 amino acids. V lost 5 bases and J lost 0, with 8 bases in between. CDR1 is WSHSY, CDR2 SAAADI, per germline. CDR3 sequence: CASSITDSYEQYF. CDR3 sequence (DNA): TGCGCCAGCAGTATCACAGACTCCTACGAGCAGTACTTC.

CDR3 sequence: CASRETSGGAYTQYF. CDR3 DNA: TGTGCCAGCAGGGAGACTAGCGGGGGGGCCTATACGCAGTATTTT. The chain joins TRBV2 to TRBJ2-3; 14 nucleotides line up with TRBD2. Losses at the gene ends were 6 bases for V and 7 bases for J; bases not matched to a gene: 6. The CDR3 has 15 residues. Per the germline V gene, CDR1 is SNHLY and CDR2 is FYNNEI.

In regard to this clonotype: Since a much larger clone is just one base distant, this may be a read error. J is TRBJ2-1 and V is TRBV7-3, with D perhaps given as TRBD1 or TRBD2 (5 bases each). CDR3 length: 17 residues. Germline values: CDR1 SGHTA, CDR2 FQGTGA. V lost 3 bases to trimming and J lost 1 base, with 16 bases between them. DNA of the CDR3: TGTGCCAGCAGCTTCACCGTGGGACGGGGTTCCTACAATGAGCAGTTCTTC. This gives the protein CASSFTVGRGSYNEQFF.

This clonotype showed up many times. The V gene is TRBV27, the J gene TRBJ1-1; 7 bases fit TRBD1. Germline values: CDR1 MNHEY, CDR2 SMNVEV (reference sequence). The CDR3 runs 15 residues. V shed 5 bases and J 1 base; nucleotides not matched to a gene: 7. Here the CDR3 reads CASSPGQAGNTEAFF. CDR3 sequence (DNA): TGTGCCAGCAGTCCCGGACAGGCGGGGAACACTGAAGCTTTCTTT.

The V and J genes are TRBV7-8 and TRBJ2-5; TRBD2 matches 8 bases. Looked up from germline, CDR1 is SGHVS and CDR2 is FQNEAQ. Unmatched junction bases numbered 4, after V lost 3 bases and J lost 1 base. This CDR3 comprises 15 residues. The CDR3 loop reads CASSLSGTSQETQYF. DNA for the CDR3: TGTGCCAGCAGCTTGTCCGGGACTAGCCAAGAGACCCAGTACTTC.

The chain links TRBV20-1 to TRBJ2-7, with D tentatively TRBD2 (7 bases). Trimming pared 3 bases from V and 0 bases from J, leaving 15 bases between. Germline CDR1 DFQATT, CDR2 SNEGSKA (reference sequence). CDR3 length: 15 amino acids. CDR3 in DNA: TGCAGTGCTAGTCTCGCGGGGGCCGTCTCCTACGAGCAGTACTTC. It encodes CSASLAGAVSYEQYF.

This clonotype was seen once. The chain has TRBV2 and TRBJ1-1; the match to TRBD1 covers 11 bases. The J segment lost 4 bases and the V segment lost 8 bases, leaving 12 bases of the junction unmatched. Germline V gives CDR1 SNHLY, CDR2 FYNNEI. There are 16 residues in the CDR3. CDR3 loop: CASGPGTGGGGTEAFF. For the CDR3, the DNA is TGTGCCAGCGGCCCCGGGACAGGGGGAGGGGGCACTGAAGCTTTCTTT.

The V and J genes are TRBV25-1 and TRBJ2-7; D gene uncertain. The CDR3 is 15 amino acids. CDR1 is MGHDK and CDR2 is SYGVNS in the germline V gene. Trimming removed 3 bases at V and 7 bases at J, with 19 bases between. Written as DNA, the CDR3 is TGTGCCAGCAGTGAGTGGACCCGCCCTATGTCGGAGCAGTACTTC. Its translation is CASSEWTRPMSEQYF.

Comment on this clonotype: The conserved closing phenylalanine or tryptophan is absent in this CDR3, likely reflecting a read error. The limits of the CDR3 on the DNA are not certain, so only TCRdb's listed CDR3 is given. This chain joins TRBV7-7 and TRBJ1-2; TRBD1 was called by the table and not checked on the DNA. The CDR3 is 13 residues long, ends included. CDR1 and CDR2 from the germline V gene are SSHAT and FNYEAQ (reference sequence). The CDR3 reads CASSPGGLGRGTS.

This clonotype turned up a few times. The chain uses TRBV15 and TRBJ2-7, with 8 bases aligning to TRBD1. CDR1 is LNHNV and CDR2 is YYDKDF in the germline V gene (reference sequence). Losses at the gene ends were 5 bases for V and 1 base for J; bases not matched to a gene: 10. The CDR3 contains 16 residues. The CDR3 loop reads CATSETRTGMSYEQYF. CDR3 nucleotide sequence: TGTGCCACCAGCGAAACCAGGACAGGGATGTCCTACGAGCAGTACTTC.